The 23 T cell receptor beta chains presented below share a single source sample, sequenced in a study of blood T cell repertoires in COVID-19. Clones were sequenced by immunoSEQ multiplex PCR, and TCRdb holds only the in-frame ones, with some missing. Of roughly 180,000 clones in the sample, about 70% are singletons; the top ten hold more than 6.5%. The sample taken for sequencing was peripheral blood. These receptors came from a woman in her forties or fifties with active or convalescent COVID-19.

This chain uses TRBV2 with TRBJ2-4; 12 bases align to TRBD2. CDR1 is SNHLY and CDR2 is FYNNEI in the germline V gene. Germline trimming cut 3 bases from V and 0 bases from J; bases unmatched to any gene: 12. CDR3 length equals 20 residues. CDR3: CASSERAPGTSGLAKNIQYF. The DNA of the CDR3 is TGTGCCAGCAGTGAGAGGGCTCCGGGGACTAGCGGGCTAGCCAAAAACATTCAGTACTTC.

The J gene is TRBJ2-1, the V gene TRBV12-2; TRBD1 reflects the table's D call only, with no check against the DNA. TRBV12-2 is a recognized pseudogene. The CDR3 is 19 residues long. CDR3 amino acids: CASRLAGDRLTLPYNEQFF. CDR3 sequence (DNA): TGTGCAAGTCGCTTAGCGGGGGACAGACTAACCCTACCCTACAATGAGCAGTTCTTC.

The chain has TRBV4-3 and TRBJ2-1, with TRBD2 matching over 14 bases. The CDR3 extends over 20 amino acids. J gave up 6 bases and V 3 bases, and 16 bases lay outside the gene matches. Germline-derived CDR1 and CDR2 are LGHNA and YSLEER. CDR3 in DNA: TGCGCCAGCAGCCACTTATTTCGAAGGACTAGCGGGAGGATATCCAATGAGCAGTTCTTC. It translates to CASSHLFRRTSGRISNEQFF.

The CDR3 sequence: CASSPSHSAETQYF. The CDR3 DNA reads TGTGCCAGTAGTCCTAGCCACTCCGCGGAGACCCAGTACTTC. This chain joins TRBV19 and TRBJ2-5; tentatively, D is TRBD2 (5 bases). CDR1 and CDR2 (germline): LNHDA, SQIVND (reference sequence). There are 14 residues in the CDR3. V gave up 5 bases and J gave up 5 bases, with 15 bases separating them.

The rearrangement links TRBV21-1 to TRBJ2-1; the DNA was not compared with TRBD2, the D call given in the table. TRBV21-1 is a known pseudogene. The CDR3 is 15 residues long. The CDR3 DNA follows: TGTGCCAGCAGCAAAGTCGGGGGACTAAGCGATGAGCAGTTCTTC. This sequence encodes CASSKVGGLSDEQFF.

The chain uses TRBV28 and TRBJ1-5, with D possibly matching TRBD1 (6 bases). This CDR3 has 13 amino acids. The V end was cut by 6 bases, the J end by 3 bases, with 9 bases between. Germline V gene data show CDR1 as MDHEN and CDR2 as SYDVKM. The CDR3 loop is CASRTGFNQPQHF. The CDR3, as DNA: TGTGCCAGCAGAACAGGGTTCAATCAGCCCCAGCATTTT.

The genes are TRBV6-2 or TRBV6-3 and TRBJ2-3; 11 bases are a match to TRBD2. Germline V gives CDR1 MNHEY, CDR2 SVGEGT. The trim removed 5 bases at V and 0 bases at J, leaving 7 bases unmatched. CDR3 length: 17 residues. CDR3 nucleotide sequence: TGTGCCAGCAGTACCCCCCTAGCGGGGGGAAGCACAGATACGCAGTATTTT. This codes for CASSTPLAGGSTDTQYF.

The gene calls are TRBV12-3 or TRBV12-4 and TRBJ2-3; 10 nucleotides agree with TRBD2. J gave up 13 bases and V 3 bases, and 4 bases lay outside the gene matches. This CDR3 is built from 12 residues. In DNA, the CDR3 is TGTGCCAGCAGTTTCAGCGGGAGGGGAGAGTATTTT. Translating gives CASSFSGRGEYF.

The count of this clone is one. The genes are TRBV28 and TRBJ2-5; 13 nucleotides align to TRBD2. After removal of 5 bases from V and 5 bases from J, the junction contained 5 bases not matched to a gene. Germline CDR1 is MDHEN and CDR2 is SYDVKM. This CDR3 is 15 amino acids long. The CDR3 region has the DNA TGTGCCAGCAGTAGCGGACTAGCGGGAGCTGAGACCCAGTACTTC. It translates to CASSSGLAGAETQYF. The whole variable domain, filled in from reference TRBV28 and TRBJ2-5, reads DVKVTQSSRYLVKRTGEKVFLECVQDMDHENMFWYRQDPGLGLRLIYFSYDVKMKEKGDIPEGYSVSREKKERFSLILESASTNQTSMYLCASSSGLAGAETQYFGPGTRLLVL.

J is TRBJ1-2 and V is TRBV29-1, with TRBD1 matching 8 bases. The CDR3 extends over 12 amino acids. Germline assignment: CDR1 SQVTM and CDR2 ANQGSEA. V lost 7 bases to trimming and J lost 3 bases; unmatched junction nucleotides: 4. The CDR3 DNA follows: TGCAGCGCCATGACAGGGGACTATGGCTACACCTTC. It is translated as CSAMTGDYGYTF.

V usage is TRBV28 and J usage is TRBJ1-6, with 8 bases that match TRBD1. V dropped 2 bases and J dropped 10; count of bases not matched to a gene: 10. The CDR3 is 16 amino acids. CDR1 MDHEN and CDR2 SYDVKM come from the germline V gene. In DNA, the CDR3 is TGTGCCAGCAGTTTAGGGCAGGGGGCCATGAGATCACCCCTCCACTTT. The encoded protein is CASSLGQGAMRSPLHF. Full variable domain (missing parts from reference TRBV28 and TRBJ1-6): DVKVTQSSRYLVKRTGEKVFLECVQDMDHENMFWYRQDPGLGLRLIYFSYDVKMKEKGDIPEGYSVSREKKERFSLILESASTNQTSMYLCASSLGQGAMRSPLHFGNGTRLTVT.

V and J are TRBV7-2 and TRBJ2-1; tentative D call: TRBD1 (5 bases). The germline gives CDR1 SGHTA, CDR2 FQGNSA. Trimming left V 2 bases short and J 7 bases short, with 15 bases between. This CDR3 comprises 15 residues. CDR3 sequence (DNA): TGTGCCAGCAGCTTACGTCCTAGTGGGGCAAATGAGCAGTTCTTC. Translated, it gives CASSLRPSGANEQFF.

The chain joins TRBV27 to TRBJ1-1; D is undetermined. The V and J ends lost 1 base and 4 bases respectively, with 13 bases between them. This CDR3 region has 15 residues. CDR1 is MNHEY and CDR2 is SMNVEV in the germline V gene (reference sequence). CDR3 sequence reads: CASSLYPGGSTEAFF. As DNA, the CDR3 is TGTGCCAGCAGTTTATACCCGGGTGGGTCCACTGAAGCTTTCTTT.

The chain carries TRBV30 and TRBJ1-6; the D gene is possibly TRBD1 (5 bases). The CDR3 is 13 amino acids. CDR1 is GTSNPN and CDR2 is SVGIG in the germline V gene (reference sequence). V lost 4 bases and J lost 1, with 5 bases in between. The CDR3 DNA follows: TGTGCCTGGACAGGGTCCTATAATTCACCCCTCCACTTT. It translates to CAWTGSYNSPLHF.

In its sample, this clone was seen once. The chain combines TRBV30 with TRBJ1-4; D might be TRBD1 (6 bases). CDR1 is GTSNPN, CDR2 SVGIG, per germline (reference sequence). V was pared by 4 bases and J by 5 bases, with 11 bases between. This CDR3 spans 13 amino acids. DNA of the CDR3: TGTGCCTGGATCGACAGGTGGAATGAAAAACTGTTTTTT. As protein: CAWIDRWNEKLFF.

This chain links TRBV9 with TRBJ2-7; no firm D call. Germline V gene sequence: CDR1 SGDLS, CDR2 YYNGEE. The length of the CDR3 is 14 residues. Trimming stripped 2 bases from V and 1 base from J, with 10 bases between. This CDR3 reads CASSVTTASYEQYF. In DNA, the CDR3 is TGTGCCAGCAGCGTGACGACTGCATCCTACGAGCAGTACTTC.

The V and J genes are TRBV5-8 and TRBJ1-1; a weak D match, TRBD1 (6 bases). There are 16 residues in the CDR3. Germline CDR1 reads SGHTS; CDR2 reads YDEGEE. V lost 3 bases, J lost 4 bases, and 19 bases lay in between. The CDR3 loop reads CASSSRGGSISTEAFF. CDR3 sequence (DNA): TGTGCCAGCAGCTCAAGGGGGGGGTCGATAAGCACTGAAGCTTTCTTT.

This chain uses TRBV9 with TRBJ1-5; a weak D match, TRBD1 (5 bases). Germline V lookup: CDR1 SGDLS, CDR2 YYNGEE. The CDR3 loop spans 14 amino acids. Deletions cut 4 bases from V and 7 bases from J, with 15 bases between. The CDR3 reads CASSSDGAGQPQHF. CDR3 nucleotide sequence: TGTGCCAGCAGCTCTGACGGGGCGGGACAGCCCCAGCATTTT.

The table lists this clone with a few counts. The chain uses TRBV4-2 and TRBJ1-2; a weak D match, TRBD1 (5 bases). Trimming removed 2 bases at V and 1 base at J, with 8 bases between. CDR1 is LGHNA and CDR2 is YNFKEQ in the germline V gene. CDR3 length equals 14 residues. CDR3 DNA sequence: TGTGCCAGCAGCCAACAGGGTGTTAACTATGGCTACACCTTC. It yields the protein CASSQQGVNYGYTF.

The chain employs TRBV30 and TRBJ1-1, with TRBD1 as a possible D gene (5 bases). CDR1 is GTSNPN, CDR2 SVGIG, per germline (reference sequence). The CDR3 has 12 amino acids. V lost 3 bases and J 9 bases, leaving 14 bases between the germline ends. The CDR3 coding sequence is TGTGCCTGGAGCCGGGGGGGGTACAAAGCTTTCTTT. This gives the protein CAWSRGGYKAFF.

This clone appeared many times. This chain joins TRBV20-1 and TRBJ2-5, with D perhaps TRBD2 (6 bases). This CDR3 is 11 amino acids long. Trimming removed 3 bases from V and 4 bases from J, with 6 bases in between. Germline V gives CDR1 DFQATT, CDR2 SNEGSKA (reference sequence). CDR3 in amino acids: CSASGRETQYF. For the CDR3, the DNA is TGCAGTGCTAGCGGGAGAGAGACCCAGTACTTC.

For this clone: This sample includes further DNA sequences coding for the same CDR3. The chain has TRBV30 and TRBJ2-7; 9 positions match TRBD1. The CDR3 loop spans 14 amino acids. V trimming: 4 bases; J trimming: 2 bases; junction bases outside the gene matches: 6. In germline, CDR1 is GTSNPN, CDR2 SVGIG (reference sequence). Here the CDR3 DNA reads TGTGCCTGGACCTCCGGGACAGGGACCTACGAGCAGTACTTC. Protein sequence: CAWTSGTGTYEQYF. The full variable domain, completed using reference TRBV30 and TRBJ2-7, is SQTIHQWPATLVQPVGSPLSLECTVEGTSNPNLYWYRQAAGRGLQLLFYSVGIGQISSEVPQNLSASRPQDRQFILSSKKLLLSDSGFYLCAWTSGTGTYEQYFGPGTRLTVT.

The J gene is TRBJ2-1, the V gene TRBV6-2 or TRBV6-3; 8 bases map to TRBD1. This CDR3 is built from 15 residues. V lost 5 bases and J lost 5; bases outside the gene matches: 8. The germline gives CDR1 MNHEY, CDR2 SVGEGT. CDR3 region: CASSPDRVLHNEQFF. In DNA, the CDR3 is TGTGCCAGCAGTCCGGACAGGGTTCTCCACAATGAGCAGTTCTTC.